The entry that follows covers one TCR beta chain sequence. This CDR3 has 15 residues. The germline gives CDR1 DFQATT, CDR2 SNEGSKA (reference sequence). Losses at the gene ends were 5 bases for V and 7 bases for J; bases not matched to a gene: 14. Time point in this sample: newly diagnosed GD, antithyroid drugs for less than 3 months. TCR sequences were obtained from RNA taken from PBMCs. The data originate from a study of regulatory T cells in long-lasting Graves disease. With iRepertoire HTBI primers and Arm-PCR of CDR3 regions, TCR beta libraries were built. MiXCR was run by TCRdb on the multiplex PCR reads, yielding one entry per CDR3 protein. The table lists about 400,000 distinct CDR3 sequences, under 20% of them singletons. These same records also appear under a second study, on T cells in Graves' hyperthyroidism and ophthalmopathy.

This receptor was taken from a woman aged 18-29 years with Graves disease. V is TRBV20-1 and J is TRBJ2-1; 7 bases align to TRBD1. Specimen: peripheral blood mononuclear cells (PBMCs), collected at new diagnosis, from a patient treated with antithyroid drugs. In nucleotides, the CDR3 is TGCAGTGCTCGAAACCTCCGGGACAGCTATAATGAGCAGTTCTTC. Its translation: CSARNLRDSYNEQFF.